This T cell receptor (beta chain) came from a study of T cells after somatic rescue of genetic block. J was trimmed by 1 base and V by 0 bases; bases with no gene match: 0. CDR3 length equals 14 residues. Germline assignment: CDR1 SGHNT and CDR2 YYREEE (reference sequence). TCRdb's copy holds only in-frame clones and misses some; the assay was immunoSEQ multiplex PCR. The data show 65,000 to 70,000 clones, 85% to 95% seen once. Comment on this clone: This CDR3 is also generated by other DNA sequences in the sample.

Source material: peripheral blood mononuclear cells (PBMCs). This rearrangement joins TRBV5-4 to TRBJ2-7; 8 bases fit TRBD1. This TCR derives from a man aged 40-55 years. CDR3 sequence: CASSLDRGSYEQYF. The CDR3 bases are TGTGCCAGCAGCTTGGACAGGGGGTCCTACGAGCAGTACTTC.